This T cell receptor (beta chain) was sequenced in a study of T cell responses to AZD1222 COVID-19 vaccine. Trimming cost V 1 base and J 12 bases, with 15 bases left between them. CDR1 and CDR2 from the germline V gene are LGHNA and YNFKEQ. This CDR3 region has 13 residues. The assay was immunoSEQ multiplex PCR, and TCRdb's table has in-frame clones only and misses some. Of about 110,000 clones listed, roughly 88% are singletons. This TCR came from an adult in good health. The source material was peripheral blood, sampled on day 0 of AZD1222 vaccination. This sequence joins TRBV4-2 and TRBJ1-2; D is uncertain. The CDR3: CASSQVDGLENTF. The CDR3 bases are TGTGCCAGCAGCCAAGTCGACGGTCTGGAGAACACCTTC.